The sequence of this T cell receptor (beta chain) was determined in a study of control samples from healthy donors and cancer patients. Per the germline V gene, CDR1 is SGHKS and CDR2 is YYEKEE (reference sequence). V was pared by 0 bases and J by 0 bases, with 7 bases between. The CDR3 runs to 15 residues. The table came from immunoSEQ multiplex PCR; TCRdb's copy has only in-frame clones and leaves some out. Of some 78,000 clones listed, about 89% are singletons. Only one count was recorded for this clone. The chain joins TRBV5-5 to TRBJ1-5, with D possibly TRBD1 on 5 matching bases. The TCR was taken from a woman aged 60-70 years in good health. The specimen was blood. In DNA form, the CDR3 reads TGTGCCAGCAGCTTGGGGGGCTATAGCAATCAGCCCCAGCATTTT. Encoded protein: CASSLGGYSNQPQHF.